This T cell receptor (beta chain) stems from a study of molecular identifiers for immune sequencing clone quantification. Study background: In replicates, RNA from roughly 18,000 or 92,000 naive CD8 cells was split five ways, four sequenced. Notes on the study in general: Clones above 20 RNA copies held over 98% of effector molecules, under 1% in naive cells. Should identical TCR molecules share a barcode, the sizes of highly expanded clones could be underestimated.

TCRdb re-called the PCR reads with MiXCR, one entry per CDR3 protein. Here the sample spans 50,000 to 75,000 distinct CDR3 sequences, under 20% being singletons. RNA fractions of 10%, 30% or 50% and about 19,000 to 1,000,000 sorted cells were the source of naive CD8 libraries. This clonotype was detected a few times. Antigen: not known. At one boundary the junction diverges from the germline segment, which might be a read error. Germline assignment: CDR1 MNHEY and CDR2 SMNVEV (reference sequence). This CDR3 is built from 14 residues. Sequenced material: naive CD8+ T cells from blood, with Jurkat cell RNA spiked in. Subset specified: FACS-sorted CD8+CD4-CCR7+CD45RA+ naive T cells. The chain combines TRBV27 with TRBJ2-3, with a weak D call TRBD2 (7 bases). The origin of this receptor is a human donor in good health. Some libraries in this study had Jurkat cell RNA spiked in. CDR3 bases: TGTGCCTGCAGTCCGGGGGGCTACACAGATACGCAGTATTTT. Protein product: CACSPGGYTDTQYF.